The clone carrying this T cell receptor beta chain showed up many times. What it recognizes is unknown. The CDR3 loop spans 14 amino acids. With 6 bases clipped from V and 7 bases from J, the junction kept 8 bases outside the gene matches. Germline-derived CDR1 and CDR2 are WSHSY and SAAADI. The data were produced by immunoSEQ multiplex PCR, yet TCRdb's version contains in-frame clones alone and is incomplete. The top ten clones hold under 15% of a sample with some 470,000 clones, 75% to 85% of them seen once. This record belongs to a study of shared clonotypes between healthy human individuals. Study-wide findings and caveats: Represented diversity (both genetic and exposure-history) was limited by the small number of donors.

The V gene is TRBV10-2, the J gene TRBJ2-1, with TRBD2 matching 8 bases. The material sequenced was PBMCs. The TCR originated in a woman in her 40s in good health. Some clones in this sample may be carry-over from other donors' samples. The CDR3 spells CASRRPSGGNEQFF. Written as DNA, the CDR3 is TGCGCCAGCAGGAGACCCTCGGGGGGGAATGAGCAGTTCTTC.